The sample holds a few counts of the clone carrying this TCR beta chain. Exposed enrollees had met someone with a PCR-confirmed or clinician-diagnosed COVID-19 case at some point within the 2 weeks before study entry. The data belong to a study of blood T cell repertoires in COVID-19. Study details: Sources were T cells, B-cell-depleted T cells, or PBMCs; the material itself was cDNA or gDNA.

The CDR3 runs to 16 residues. Sequenced by immunoSEQ multiplex PCR; TCRdb stores in-frame clones only, minus some. The table includes 350,000 to 400,000 clones, about 89% detected once. The chain links TRBV1 to TRBJ2-1; TRBD2, the table's D call, lacks a check against the DNA. TRBV1 is deemed a pseudogene. Sample: PBMCs or T cells enriched from blood (not recorded which). The sequence was obtained from a middle-aged woman who had been exposed to COVID-19. This CDR3 reads CTSSHGLAGEWDEQFF. In nucleotides, the CDR3 is TGCACCAGCAGCCACGGACTAGCGGGAGAGTGGGATGAGCAGTTCTTC.